The 30 T cell receptor beta chains below come from one sample, sequenced in a study of blood T cell repertoires in COVID-19. The assay was immunoSEQ multiplex PCR, and TCRdb's table has in-frame clones only and misses some. The table lists around 320,000 clones, 90% to 95% of them singletons, with about 4% in the top ten. The material sequenced was PBMCs or T cells enriched from blood (not recorded which). These receptors all come from a woman aged 25 to 39 who had been exposed to COVID-19.

The chain uses TRBV5-5 and TRBJ1-1; possibly TRBD1 for D (5 bases). In germline, CDR1 is SGHKS, CDR2 YYEKEE (reference sequence). The V gene lost 4 bases and the J gene lost 9 bases, with 13 bases spanning the gap. The CDR3 length is 12 residues. The CDR3 DNA reads as TGTGCCAGCAGCAAAGGGACTGGACAAGCTTTCTTT. Residues: CASSKGTGQAFF.

The chain links TRBV3-1 (or the pseudogene TRBV3-2) to TRBJ2-1, with D tentatively TRBD2 (6 bases). Looked up from germline, CDR1 is LGHDT and CDR2 is YNNKEL (reference sequence). This CDR3 region has 15 residues. Trimming removed 2 bases from V and 7 bases from J, with 15 bases in between. The CDR3: CASSQSRGTTNEQFF. CDR3 nucleotides: TGTGCCAGCAGCCAATCTCGCGGGACCACGAATGAGCAGTTCTTC.

The chain carries TRBV10-3 and TRBJ2-5, with D tentatively TRBD1 (6 bases). Germline V gives CDR1 ENHRY, CDR2 SYGVKD. V was shortened by 11 bases and J by 2 bases, with 12 bases between the two germline ends. The length of the CDR3 is 12 residues. CDR3 region: CAARGTQETQYF. For the CDR3, the DNA is TGTGCCGCCAGGGGAACGCAAGAGACCCAGTACTTC.

In this sample, this clone turned up a few times. V is TRBV6-1 and J is TRBJ2-7, with D unresolved. V lost 0 bases to trimming and J lost 6 bases, with 15 bases between them. Germline lookup yields CDR1 MNHNS and CDR2 SASEGT. The CDR3 runs to 15 residues. CDR3 coding DNA: TGTGCCAGCAGTGAAGCATTTAACACCCTCCCCGAGCAGTACTTC. Encoded protein: CASSEAFNTLPEQYF.

The V and J genes are TRBV2 and TRBJ2-7; D uncertain. The CDR3 runs to 12 residues. V was trimmed by 5 bases and J by 2 bases, leaving 7 bases between them. CDR1 and CDR2 (germline): SNHLY, FYNNEI. The CDR3 loop is CASSLAPYEQYF. CDR3 DNA sequence: TGTGCCAGCAGTTTGGCACCCTACGAGCAGTACTTC.

The chain has TRBV4-3 and TRBJ2-3; 9 nucleotides align to TRBD2. Germline loops: CDR1 LGHNA, CDR2 YSLEER. The junction had 14 bases not matched to a gene; V was cut back by 1 base and J by 3 bases. This CDR3 region has 19 residues. CDR3 sequence (DNA): TGCGCCAGCAGCCAAGGCGTCTTAGCGGGGGCCCGGAGAACAGATACGCAGTATTTT. This gives the protein CASSQGVLAGARRTDTQYF.

This chain links TRBV27 with TRBJ2-7; 8 bases match TRBD2. Germline V CDR1 and CDR2: MNHEY, SMNVEV (reference sequence). CDR3 length: 14 residues. The junction had 4 bases not matched to a gene; V was cut back by 2 bases and J by 4 bases. Here the CDR3 reads CASSLEAGAYEQYF. In DNA form, the CDR3 reads TGTGCCAGCAGTTTAGAAGCGGGGGCATACGAGCAGTACTTC.

Here the CDR3 reads CASSYSMRGYGYTF. The CDR3 bases are TGTGCCAGCAGTTACTCGATGCGGGGATATGGCTACACCTTC. The rearrangement links TRBV6-5 to TRBJ1-2; D is unclear. V was cut by 0 bases and J by 5 bases, with 10 bases left in between. This CDR3 has 14 residues. Germline V gene sequence: CDR1 MNHEY, CDR2 SVGAGI.

This chain uses TRBV5-6 with TRBJ1-1; D remains unclear. Germline assignment: CDR1 SGHDT and CDR2 YYEEEE. The CDR3 has 15 residues. V was pared by 4 bases and J by 1 base, with 14 bases between. The CDR3 loop reads CASSRATVWNTEAFF. CDR3 sequence (DNA): TGTGCCAGCAGCAGAGCGACGGTGTGGAACACTGAAGCTTTCTTT. The entire variable domain, with the rest obtained from reference TRBV5-6 and TRBJ1-1, is as follows: DAGVTQSPTHLIKTRGQQVTLRCSPKSGHDTVSWYQQALGQGPQFIFQYYEEEERQRGNFPDRFSGHQFPNYSSELNVNALLLGDSALYLCASSRATVWNTEAFFGQGTRLTVV.

V usage is TRBV6-5 and J usage is TRBJ2-1; 7 bases are shared with TRBD1. CDR1 is MNHEY, CDR2 SVGAGI, per germline. This CDR3 region has 12 residues. V shed 7 bases and J 7 bases; nucleotides not matched to a gene: 4. CDR3 protein: CASTRQGNEQFF. CDR3 nucleotide sequence: TGTGCCAGCACCCGACAGGGAAATGAGCAGTTCTTC.

The V call is TRBV7-7, the J call TRBJ2-5; D is unresolved. Per germline, CDR1 SSHAT and CDR2 FNYEAQ (reference sequence). There are 13 residues in the CDR3. The V end lost 3 bases, the J end lost 1 base, and 6 bases lay between the germline ends. DNA for the CDR3: TGTGCCAGCAGCTTGTCGCGCCAAGAGACCCAGTACTTC. The encoded protein is CASSLSRQETQYF.

V gene TRBV6-2 or TRBV6-3 combines with J gene TRBJ2-1; a possible D gene is TRBD1 (6 bases). The CDR3 extends over 19 amino acids. CDR1 is MNHEY, CDR2 SVGEGT, per germline. V was trimmed by 2 bases and J by 8 bases, leaving 28 bases between them. DNA for the CDR3: TGTGCCAGCAGTTACCCTCCGAAACAGGGAAGAGGGGCTAACGATGAGCAGTTCTTC. This codes for CASSYPPKQGRGANDEQFF.

This sequence joins TRBV4-2 and TRBJ2-5, with TRBD1 matching over 7 bases. Germline CDR1 reads LGHNA; CDR2 reads YNFKEQ. Germline trimming cut 3 bases from V and 4 bases from J; bases unmatched to any gene: 8. The length of the CDR3 is 15 residues. The CDR3 spells CASSHYRGDRETQYF. The CDR3 DNA reads TGTGCCAGCAGCCACTACAGGGGTGACCGAGAGACCCAGTACTTC.

The V call is TRBV7-9, the J call TRBJ2-7, with TRBD1 matching over 11 bases. The V and J ends lost 1 base and 1 base, in that order; junction bases with no gene match: 6. The CDR3 has 17 amino acids. Germline V gene sequence: CDR1 SEHNR, CDR2 FQNEAQ (reference sequence). CDR3 in amino acids: CASSLGTGGVPSYEQYF. For the CDR3, the DNA is TGTGCCAGCAGCTTAGGGACAGGGGGCGTGCCATCCTACGAGCAGTACTTC. Looking up the rest from reference TRBV7-9 and TRBJ2-7 gives the full variable domain: DTGVSQNPRHKITKRGQNVTFRCDPISEHNRLYWYRQTLGQGPEFLTYFQNEAQLEKSRLLSDRFSAERPKGSFSTLEIQRTEQGDSAMYLCASSLGTGGVPSYEQYFGPGTRLTVT.

The chain has TRBV27 and TRBJ1-1, with 9 bases that match TRBD1. V shed 6 bases and J 0 bases; nucleotides not matched to a gene: 5. CDR3 length: 15 amino acids. The germline V gene encodes CDR1 MNHEY and CDR2 SMNVEV (reference sequence). This chain's CDR3 is CASRTQGAMNTEAFF. The CDR3 DNA reads TGTGCCAGCAGAACACAGGGGGCGATGAACACTGAAGCTTTCTTT.

The chain recombines TRBV5-4 with TRBJ2-7; D might be TRBD2 (7 bases). CDR1 is SGHNT and CDR2 is YYREEE in the germline V gene (reference sequence). The V and J ends lost 1 base and 4 bases respectively, with 18 bases between them. The CDR3 consists of 16 residues. The CDR3 is CASSLQGAGAQYEQYF. In DNA, the CDR3 is TGTGCCAGCAGCTTGCAAGGGGCGGGGGCCCAGTACGAGCAGTACTTC.

This clone was seen a single time. The chain has TRBV20-1 and TRBJ1-2, with D uncertain. This CDR3 has 10 amino acids. V lost 4 bases and J lost 8, with 8 bases in between. The germline CDR1 and CDR2 sequences are DFQATT and SNEGSKA (reference sequence). CDR3 coding DNA: TGCAGTGCTAAGGGAGGCGGCTACACCTTC. Translation: CSAKGGGYTF.

In DNA form, the CDR3 reads TGTGCCAGCTCAGAACTAGCGGGTGCCTACAATGAGCAGTTCTTC. Translating gives CASSELAGAYNEQFF. The chain joins TRBV18 to TRBJ2-1, with 9 bases that match TRBD2. Germline CDR1 KGHSH, CDR2 LQKENI. The trim removed 5 bases at V and 2 bases at J, leaving 4 bases unmatched. The CDR3 consists of 15 residues. The full variable domain, in which reference TRBV18 and TRBJ2-1 provide the parts outside the CDR3, is NAGVMQNPRHLVRRRGQEARLRCSPMKGHSHVYWYRQLPEEGLKFMVYLQKENIIDESGMPKERFSAEFPKEGPSILRIQQVVRGDSAAYFCASSELAGAYNEQFFGPGTRLTVL.

The gene calls are TRBV6-6 and TRBJ1-5, with 7 bases identical to TRBD1. With V trimmed by 6 bases and J by 3 bases, 5 bases remained unmatched. The germline V gene has CDR1 MNHNY and CDR2 SVGAGI (reference sequence). The length of the CDR3 is 14 residues. The CDR3 spells CASRDQGDNQPQHF. CDR3 coding DNA: TGTGCCAGCAGGGATCAGGGGGACAATCAGCCCCAGCATTTT.

This clone is medium-sized by share. This chain connects TRBV27 to TRBJ1-2; D is perhaps TRBD1 (5 bases). The germline V gene has CDR1 MNHEY and CDR2 SMNVEV (reference sequence). The CDR3 is made up of 13 amino acids. The ends were cut back, 8 bases at V and 7 bases at J, with 17 bases in the middle. This CDR3 reads CASSQGELGGYTF. The CDR3 DNA sequence: TGTGCCAGCTCCCAGGGTGAATTGGGTGGCTACACCTTC.

The chain combines TRBV6-5 with TRBJ1-5; D is ambiguous. The CDR3 is made up of 13 amino acids. The ends were cut back, 7 bases at V and 3 bases at J, with 10 bases in the middle. Germline V gene data show CDR1 as MNHEY and CDR2 as SVGAGI. Here the CDR3 DNA reads TGTGCCAGCACCCCCCCCAACAATCAGCCCCAGCATTTT. Translation gives CASTPPNNQPQHF.

This clone occurred once. The chain combines TRBV6-5 with TRBJ2-7; TRBD2 matches at 9 bases. CDR1 MNHEY and CDR2 SVGAGI come from the germline V gene. The CDR3 has 14 residues. With 6 bases clipped from V and 0 bases from J, the junction kept 3 bases outside the gene matches. The CDR3 loop reads CASSVAGASYEQYF. CDR3 DNA sequence: TGTGCCAGCAGCGTAGCGGGGGCCTCCTACGAGCAGTACTTC.

This clone was seen once. This chain uses TRBV30 with TRBJ2-1; D not certain. The ends were cut back, 1 base at V and 5 bases at J, with 3 bases in the middle. There are 11 residues in the CDR3. Per the germline V gene, CDR1 is GTSNPN and CDR2 is SVGIG (reference sequence). The CDR3 DNA reads TGTGCCTGGAGTGCGGACAATGAGCAGTTCTTC. Amino acids: CAWSADNEQFF.

The chain has TRBV2 and TRBJ1-2; D is undetermined. From germline, CDR1 is SNHLY and CDR2 FYNNEI. This CDR3 contains 11 residues. Trimming removed 8 bases from V and 2 bases from J, with 6 bases in between. The DNA for the CDR3 is TGTGCCAGCGATCGGAACTATGGCTACACCTTC. Protein sequence: CASDRNYGYTF.

The J gene is TRBJ2-5, the V gene TRBV5-1; 9 bases map to TRBD2. There are 16 residues in the CDR3. V dropped 4 bases and J dropped 2; count of bases not matched to a gene: 9. CDR1 SGHRS and CDR2 YFSETQ come from the germline V gene. The CDR3 is CASSPERGDSQETQYF. In DNA, the CDR3 is TGCGCCAGCAGCCCCGAGCGGGGGGACTCTCAAGAGACCCAGTACTTC.

This chain links TRBV7-9 with TRBJ2-5; TRBD1 is a possible D gene (6 bases). The CDR3 runs 15 residues. Germline V gene data show CDR1 as SEHNR and CDR2 as FQNEAQ (reference sequence). Trimming stripped 4 bases from V and 0 bases from J, with 12 bases between. The CDR3: CASSSGQFYQETQYF. The CDR3 nucleotides are TGTGCCAGCAGCTCTGGACAGTTTTACCAAGAGACCCAGTACTTC.

The rearrangement joins TRBV24-1 to TRBJ2-7, with 9 bases identical to TRBD1. After removal of 11 bases from V and 5 bases from J, the junction contained 12 bases not matched to a gene. This CDR3 region has 14 residues. CDR1 and CDR2 from the germline V gene are KGHDR and SFDVKD. The DNA of the CDR3 is TGTGCCATAGTGCCTGGGGACAGGGTCCACGAGCAGTACTTC. Encoded protein: CAIVPGDRVHEQYF.

Comment on this clone: Within the sample, other DNA sequences also encode this same CDR3. This chain connects TRBV3-1 (or the pseudogene TRBV3-2) to TRBJ1-2; tentative D call: TRBD1 (5 bases). Per germline, CDR1 LGHDT and CDR2 YNNKEL (reference sequence). V was shortened by 4 bases and J by 2 bases, with 11 bases between the two germline ends. The CDR3 is 14 residues long. CDR3 region: CASSPPGGNYGYTF. For the CDR3, the DNA is TGTGCCAGCAGCCCCCCGGGGGGGAACTATGGCTACACCTTC.

The chain recombines TRBV4-1 with TRBJ1-4; D is unclear. CDR3 length: 14 amino acids. The V end lost 4 bases, the J end lost 0 bases, and 6 bases lay between the germline ends. The germline CDR1 and CDR2 sequences are MGHRA and YSYEKL. CDR3 loop: CASSPITTNEKLFF. The CDR3 coding sequence is TGCGCCAGCAGCCCTATAACAACTAATGAAAAACTGTTTTTT.

The CDR3 region is CASSILSGGKSEQFF. The CDR3 bases are TGTGCCAGTAGTATCCTTAGCGGGGGCAAAAGTGAGCAGTTCTTC. The chain employs TRBV19 and TRBJ2-1; 9 bases line up with TRBD2. CDR3 length: 15 amino acids. The V gene's germline CDR1 is LNHDA and CDR2 SQIVND (reference sequence). J gave up 9 bases and V 3 bases, and 9 bases lay outside the gene matches.